Listed below are T cell receptor beta chains from one sample, sequenced in a study of vaccination and CD4 T cells after COVID-19. No cognate antigen is known for these TCRs. Each CDR3 protein gets one entry after TCRdb re-called the PCR reads with MiXCR. The table records nearly 15,000 distinct CDR3 sequences, approximately 49% of them present only once. The sample comprised CD4+ T cells from blood, cultured in vitro. These receptors were obtained from a human donor who had recovered from COVID-19. CDR3s include the opening cysteine and the closing phenylalanine or tryptophan. Fields, in order: CDR3 length, V gene, J gene, CDR3 protein.

len: 12
v_gene: TRBV2
j_gene: TRBJ2-5
CDR3aa: CASSEEVGSEYF

len: 15
v_gene: TRBV20-1
j_gene: TRBJ2-1
CDR3aa: CSARPSLGPGNEQFF

len: 13
v_gene: TRBV2
j_gene: TRBJ1-2
CDR3aa: CASGEARSYGYTF

len: 15
v_gene: TRBV5-1
j_gene: TRBJ2-5
CDR3aa: CASSARLAGRETQYF

len: 15
v_gene: TRBV12-3/TRBV12-4
j_gene: TRBJ1-6
CDR3aa: CASSAHPGGRSPLHF

len: 14
v_gene: TRBV25-1
j_gene: TRBJ1-1
CDR3aa: CASSDTLRGTEAFF

len: 14
v_gene: TRBV20-1
j_gene: TRBJ2-7
CDR3aa: CSARTGGASYEQYF

len: 13
v_gene: TRBV20-1
j_gene: TRBJ1-3
CDR3aa: CSAIQGLGNTIYF

len: 14
v_gene: TRBV2
j_gene: TRBJ2-1
CDR3aa: CAVRDNPSYNEQFF

len: 12
v_gene: TRBV28
j_gene: TRBJ2-5
CDR3aa: CASSEGWETQYF

len: 13
v_gene: TRBV18
j_gene: TRBJ2-7
CDR3aa: CASSPDRLIEQYF

len: 14
v_gene: TRBV2
j_gene: TRBJ2-3
CDR3aa: CASSEQGSTDTQYF

len: 15
v_gene: TRBV19
j_gene: TRBJ2-5
CDR3aa: CASSSRTVRVETQYF

len: 14
v_gene: TRBV28
j_gene: TRBJ2-5
CDR3aa: CASSSGDRRETQYF

len: 15
v_gene: TRBV27
j_gene: TRBJ1-1
CDR3aa: CASSLSNRGGTEAFF

len: 16
v_gene: TRBV10-3
j_gene: TRBJ2-7
CDR3aa: CAISETGGKVPDEQYF

len: 13
v_gene: TRBV24-1
j_gene: TRBJ2-5
CDR3aa: CATSDLMGAAQYF

len: 15
v_gene: TRBV2
j_gene: TRBJ1-3
CDR3aa: CASVLRQGTGNTIYF

len: 16
v_gene: TRBV19
j_gene: TRBJ2-7
CDR3aa: CASSTVGVPGTYEQYF

len: 14
v_gene: TRBV11-1
j_gene: TRBJ1-6
CDR3aa: CASSLGWTASPLHF

len: 15
v_gene: TRBV30
j_gene: TRBJ2-3
CDR3aa: CAWSFTGGLGYTQYF

len: 14
v_gene: TRBV28
j_gene: TRBJ1-1
CDR3aa: CASSLAFMRTEAFF

len: 19
v_gene: TRBV24-1
j_gene: TRBJ2-5
CDR3aa: CATSDSGTSGTGGQETQYF

len: 16
v_gene: TRBV4-2
j_gene: TRBJ2-2
CDR3aa: CASSQRETSNTGELFF

len: 14
v_gene: TRBV7-2
j_gene: TRBJ2-3
CDR3aa: CASSFGWDPSTQYF

len: 17
v_gene: TRBV11-2
j_gene: TRBJ2-7
CDR3aa: CASSLGAGGPHSYEQYF

len: 16
v_gene: TRBV20-1
j_gene: TRBJ2-5
CDR3aa: CSARAPKGAYQETQYF

len: 14
v_gene: TRBV6-1
j_gene: TRBJ2-2
CDR3aa: CASRARGPTGELFF

len: 15
v_gene: TRBV6-5
j_gene: TRBJ1-2
CDR3aa: CASSYPSAGNYGYTF

len: 19
v_gene: TRBV7-9
j_gene: TRBJ2-5
CDR3aa: CASSLREQGLAGGQETQYF

len: 16
v_gene: TRBV6-1
j_gene: TRBJ2-2
CDR3aa: CASSEKRTLGTGELFF

len: 15
v_gene: TRBV19
j_gene: TRBJ2-3
CDR3aa: CASSGRSGGTDTQYF

len: 15
v_gene: TRBV7-3
j_gene: TRBJ2-2
CDR3aa: CASSLRERGAGELFF

len: 12
v_gene: TRBV6-5
j_gene: TRBJ2-3
CDR3aa: CASSYLAESQYF

len: 15
v_gene: TRBV7-8
j_gene: TRBJ2-7
CDR3aa: CASSRRVEPTYEQYF

len: 16
v_gene: TRBV15
j_gene: TRBJ2-7
CDR3aa: CATSRDYEQGSYEQYF

len: 17
v_gene: TRBV6-5
j_gene: TRBJ2-6
CDR3aa: CASSYSSTGAGANVLTF

len: 13
v_gene: TRBV6-5
j_gene: TRBJ2-3
CDR3aa: CASSYSKRDTQYF

len: 14
v_gene: TRBV7-8
j_gene: TRBJ1-5
CDR3aa: CASSLDDSNQPQHF

len: 16
v_gene: TRBV10-1
j_gene: TRBJ1-5
CDR3aa: CASNQGFPDLHQPQHF

len: 15
v_gene: TRBV20-1
j_gene: TRBJ2-1
CDR3aa: CSARDRLRQQSGQFF

len: 15
v_gene: TRBV7-2
j_gene: TRBJ1-2
CDR3aa: CASSFDRGPVYGYTF

len: 15
v_gene: TRBV11-2
j_gene: TRBJ1-4
CDR3aa: CASSLEGTPHEKLFF

len: 16
v_gene: TRBV20-1
j_gene: TRBJ2-5
CDR3aa: CSARDYRTGLAETQYF

len: 19
v_gene: TRBV7-5
j_gene: TRBJ2-7
CDR3aa: CISVPEFITGTYYTYEQYF

len: 16
v_gene: TRBV20-1
j_gene: TRBJ2-5
CDR3aa: CSARGGGQMRVETQYF

len: 16
v_gene: TRBV20-1
j_gene: TRBJ2-5
CDR3aa: CSARDPGGPTRETQYF

len: 15
v_gene: TRBV5-1
j_gene: TRBJ2-7
CDR3aa: CASSSMTGTGGEQYF

len: 15
v_gene: TRBV19
j_gene: TRBJ1-5
CDR3aa: CASSIPGQGGQPQHF

len: 19
v_gene: TRBV7-2
j_gene: TRBJ2-5
CDR3aa: CASSRSGWGRGLGQETQYF

len: 14
v_gene: TRBV10-3
j_gene: TRBJ2-3
CDR3aa: CAISEAERTDTQYF

len: 16
v_gene: TRBV5-5
j_gene: TRBJ1-6
CDR3aa: CASSSGGRGNNSPLHF

len: 14
v_gene: TRBV19
j_gene: TRBJ2-7
CDR3aa: CASSTQGLSYEQYF

len: 15
v_gene: TRBV7-6
j_gene: TRBJ2-1
CDR3aa: CASSPGTSGLQGQFF

len: 15
v_gene: TRBV6-5
j_gene: TRBJ1-6
CDR3aa: CASSYSTTVSSPLHF

len: 18
v_gene: TRBV20-1
j_gene: TRBJ2-2
CDR3aa: CSASAGPSGRSNTGELFF

len: 15
v_gene: TRBV5-1
j_gene: TRBJ2-7
CDR3aa: CASSLQTGSPYEQYF